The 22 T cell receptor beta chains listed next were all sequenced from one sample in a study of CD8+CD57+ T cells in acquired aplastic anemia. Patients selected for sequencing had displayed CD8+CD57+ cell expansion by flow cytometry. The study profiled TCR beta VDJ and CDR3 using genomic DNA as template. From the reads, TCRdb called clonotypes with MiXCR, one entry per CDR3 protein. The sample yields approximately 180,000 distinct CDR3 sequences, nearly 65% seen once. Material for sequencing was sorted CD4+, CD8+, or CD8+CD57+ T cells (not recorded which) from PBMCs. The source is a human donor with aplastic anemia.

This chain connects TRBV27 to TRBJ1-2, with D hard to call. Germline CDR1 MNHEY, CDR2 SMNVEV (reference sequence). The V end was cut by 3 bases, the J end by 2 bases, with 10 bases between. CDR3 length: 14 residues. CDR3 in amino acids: CASSLAGGNYGYTF. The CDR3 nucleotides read TGTGCCAGCAGTTTGGCCGGAGGAAACTATGGCTACACCTTC.

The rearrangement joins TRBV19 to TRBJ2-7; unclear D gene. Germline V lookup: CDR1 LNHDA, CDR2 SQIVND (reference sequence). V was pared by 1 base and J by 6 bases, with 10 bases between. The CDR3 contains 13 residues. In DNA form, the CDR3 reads TGTGCCAGTAGTATAGGTGCGACGGTCGAGCAGTACTTC. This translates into CASSIGATVEQYF.

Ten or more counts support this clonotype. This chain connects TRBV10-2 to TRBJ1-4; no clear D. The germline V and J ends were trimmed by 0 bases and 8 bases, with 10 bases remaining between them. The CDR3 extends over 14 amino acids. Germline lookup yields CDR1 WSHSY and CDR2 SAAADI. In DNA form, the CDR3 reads TGCGCCAGCAGTGAGTCCCGGGAAATGGAAAAACTGTTTTTT. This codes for CASSESREMEKLFF.

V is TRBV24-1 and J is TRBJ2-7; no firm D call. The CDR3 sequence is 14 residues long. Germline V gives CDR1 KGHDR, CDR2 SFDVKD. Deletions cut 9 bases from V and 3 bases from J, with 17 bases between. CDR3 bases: TGTGCCACCGGTCGACGAGGTGGGGACTACGAGCAGTACTTC. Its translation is CATGRRGGDYEQYF.

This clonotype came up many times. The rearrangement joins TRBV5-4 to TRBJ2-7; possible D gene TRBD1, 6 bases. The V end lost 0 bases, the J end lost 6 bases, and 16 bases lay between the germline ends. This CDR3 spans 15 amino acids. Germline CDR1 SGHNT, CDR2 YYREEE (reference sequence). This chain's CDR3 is CASSLAQGRTTEQYF. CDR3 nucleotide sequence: TGTGCCAGCAGCTTGGCGCAGGGGAGAACTACCGAGCAGTACTTC.

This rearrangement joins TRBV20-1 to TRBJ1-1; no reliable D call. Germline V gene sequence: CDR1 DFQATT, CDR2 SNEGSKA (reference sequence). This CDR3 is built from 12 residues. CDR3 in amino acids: CSTRGPLTEAFF. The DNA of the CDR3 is TGCAGCACTCGAGGGCCGCTCACTGAAGCTTTCTTT.

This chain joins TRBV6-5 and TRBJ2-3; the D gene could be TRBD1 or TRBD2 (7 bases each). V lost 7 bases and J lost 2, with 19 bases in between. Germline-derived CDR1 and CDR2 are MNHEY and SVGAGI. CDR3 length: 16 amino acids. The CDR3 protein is CASIGGGSRNTDTQYF. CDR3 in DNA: TGTGCCAGCATAGGGGGCGGGAGCAGAAACACAGATACGCAGTATTTT.

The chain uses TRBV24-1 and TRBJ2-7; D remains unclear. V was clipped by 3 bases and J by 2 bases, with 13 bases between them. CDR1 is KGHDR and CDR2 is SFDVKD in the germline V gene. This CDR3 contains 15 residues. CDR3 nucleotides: TGTGCCACCAGTGATCCACTGGTACACCCCTACGAGCAGTACTTC. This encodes CATSDPLVHPYEQYF.

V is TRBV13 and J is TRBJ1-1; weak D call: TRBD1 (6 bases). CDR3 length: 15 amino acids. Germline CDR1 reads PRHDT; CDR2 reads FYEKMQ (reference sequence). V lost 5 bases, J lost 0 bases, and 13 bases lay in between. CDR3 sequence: CASSTGQLMNTEAFF. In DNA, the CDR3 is TGTGCCAGCAGCACAGGACAGCTCATGAACACTGAAGCTTTCTTT.

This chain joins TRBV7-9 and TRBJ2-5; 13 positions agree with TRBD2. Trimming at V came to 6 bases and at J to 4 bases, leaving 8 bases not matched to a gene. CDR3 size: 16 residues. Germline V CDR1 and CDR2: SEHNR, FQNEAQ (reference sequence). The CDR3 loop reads CASSSGLAGDGETQYF. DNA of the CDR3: TGTGCCAGCAGTTCCGGACTAGCGGGGGACGGAGAGACCCAGTACTTC.

The CDR3 bases are TGCGCCAGCAGCCAAGCTGAAGGGGGCCGTTCACCCCTCCACTTT. It yields the protein CASSQAEGGRSPLHF. The gene calls are TRBV4-1 and TRBJ1-6; 7 positions match TRBD1. The length of the CDR3 is 15 residues. Germline lookup yields CDR1 MGHRA and CDR2 YSYEKL. J gave up 9 bases and V 1 base, and 6 bases lay outside the gene matches.

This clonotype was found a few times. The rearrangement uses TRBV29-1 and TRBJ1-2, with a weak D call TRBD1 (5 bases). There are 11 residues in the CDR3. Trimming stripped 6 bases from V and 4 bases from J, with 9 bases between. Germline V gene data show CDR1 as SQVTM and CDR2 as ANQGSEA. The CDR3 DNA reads TGCAGCGTGGCCGGGACCTATGGCTACACCTTC. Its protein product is CSVAGTYGYTF.

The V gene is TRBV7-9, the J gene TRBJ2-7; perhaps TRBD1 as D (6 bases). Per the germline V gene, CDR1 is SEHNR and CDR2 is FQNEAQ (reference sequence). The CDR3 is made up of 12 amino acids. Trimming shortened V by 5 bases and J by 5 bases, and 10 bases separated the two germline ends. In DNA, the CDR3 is TGTGCCAGCAGCCCCAGGGGCCACGAGCAGTACTTC. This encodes CASSPRGHEQYF. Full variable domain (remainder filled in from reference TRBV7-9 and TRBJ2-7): DTGVSQNPRHKITKRGQNVTFRCDPISEHNRLYWYRQTLGQGPEFLTYFQNEAQLEKSRLLSDRFSAERPKGSFSTLEIQRTEQGDSAMYLCASSPRGHEQYFGPGTRLTVT.

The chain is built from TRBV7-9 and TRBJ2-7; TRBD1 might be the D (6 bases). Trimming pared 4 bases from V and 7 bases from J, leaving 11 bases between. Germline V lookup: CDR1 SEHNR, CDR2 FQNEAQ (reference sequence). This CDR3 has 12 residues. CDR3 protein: CASSSTGWEQYF. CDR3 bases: TGTGCCAGCAGCTCTACAGGGTGGGAGCAGTACTTC.

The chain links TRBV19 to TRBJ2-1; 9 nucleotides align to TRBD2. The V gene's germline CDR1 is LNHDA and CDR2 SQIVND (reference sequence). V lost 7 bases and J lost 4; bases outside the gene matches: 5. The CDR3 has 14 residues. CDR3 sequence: CASKVAGAYNEQFF. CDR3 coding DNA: TGTGCCAGTAAGGTAGCGGGGGCGTACAATGAGCAGTTCTTC.

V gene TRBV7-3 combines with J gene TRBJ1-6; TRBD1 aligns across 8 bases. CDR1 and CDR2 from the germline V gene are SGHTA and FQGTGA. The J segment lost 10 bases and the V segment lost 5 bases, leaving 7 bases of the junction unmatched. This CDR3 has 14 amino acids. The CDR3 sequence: CASSPGQGDSPLHF. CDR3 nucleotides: TGTGCCAGCAGCCCTGGACAGGGTGACTCACCCCTCCACTTT.

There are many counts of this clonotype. The CDR3 region has the DNA TGTGCCAGCAGTGAACTAGCGAGGGATACGCAGTATTTT. Encoded protein: CASSELARDTQYF. This chain links TRBV2 with TRBJ2-3, with a weak D call TRBD2 (6 bases). From germline, CDR1 is SNHLY and CDR2 FYNNEI. This CDR3 spans 13 amino acids. The V end was cut by 2 bases, the J end by 6 bases, with 9 bases between.

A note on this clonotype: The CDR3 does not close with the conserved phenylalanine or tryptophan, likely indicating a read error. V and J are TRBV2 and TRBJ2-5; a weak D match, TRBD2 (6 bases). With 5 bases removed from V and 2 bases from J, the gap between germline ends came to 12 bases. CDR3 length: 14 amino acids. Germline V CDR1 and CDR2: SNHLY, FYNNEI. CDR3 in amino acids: CASSLNGLQETQYS. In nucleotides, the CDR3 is TGTGCCAGCAGTTTAAACGGACTACAAGAGACCCAGTACTCC.

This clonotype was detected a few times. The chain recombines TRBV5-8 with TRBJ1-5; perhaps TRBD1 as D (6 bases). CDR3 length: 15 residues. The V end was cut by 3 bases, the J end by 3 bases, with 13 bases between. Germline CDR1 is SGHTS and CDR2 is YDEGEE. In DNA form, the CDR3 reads TGTGCCAGCAGCTGGCAGGGGAGAGCCAATCAGCCCCAGCATTTT. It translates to CASSWQGRANQPQHF. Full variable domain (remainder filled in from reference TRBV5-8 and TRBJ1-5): EAGVTQSPTHLIKTRGQQATLRCSPISGHTSVYWYQQALGLGLQFLLWYDEGEERNRGNFPPRFSGRQFPNYSSELNVNALELEDSALYLCASSWQGRANQPQHFGDGTRLSIL.

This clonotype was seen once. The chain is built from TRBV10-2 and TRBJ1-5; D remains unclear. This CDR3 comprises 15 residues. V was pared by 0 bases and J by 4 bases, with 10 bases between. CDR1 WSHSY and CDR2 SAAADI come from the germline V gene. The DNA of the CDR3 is TGCGCCAGCAGTGAGTCGGTAGACCGGAATCAGCCCCAGCATTTT. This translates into CASSESVDRNQPQHF.

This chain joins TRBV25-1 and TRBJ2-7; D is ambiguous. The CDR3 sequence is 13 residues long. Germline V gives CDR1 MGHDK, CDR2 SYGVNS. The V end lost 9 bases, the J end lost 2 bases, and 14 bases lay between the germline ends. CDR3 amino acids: CASAEDWAYEQYF. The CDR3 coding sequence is TGTGCCAGTGCCGAGGATTGGGCCTACGAGCAGTACTTC.

The DNA for the CDR3 is TGCAGTGCTAGAGATAAGGGGGGAGGACAGTTCTTC. This gives the protein CSARDKGGGQFF. This chain uses TRBV20-1 with TRBJ2-1; D is possibly TRBD1 or TRBD2 (6 bases each). This CDR3 spans 12 amino acids. V lost 0 bases to trimming and J lost 13 bases, with 13 bases between them. Germline V CDR1 and CDR2: DFQATT, SNEGSKA (reference sequence).